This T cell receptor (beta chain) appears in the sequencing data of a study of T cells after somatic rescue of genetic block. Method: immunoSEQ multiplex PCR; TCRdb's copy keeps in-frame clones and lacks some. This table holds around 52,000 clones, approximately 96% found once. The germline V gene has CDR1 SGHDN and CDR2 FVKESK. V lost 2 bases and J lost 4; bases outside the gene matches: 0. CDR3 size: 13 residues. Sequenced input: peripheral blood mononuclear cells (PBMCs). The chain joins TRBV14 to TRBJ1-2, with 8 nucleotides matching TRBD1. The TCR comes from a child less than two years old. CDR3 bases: TGTGCCAGCAGCCAACAGGGGGCCTATGGCTACACCTTC. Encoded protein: CASSQQGAYGYTF.